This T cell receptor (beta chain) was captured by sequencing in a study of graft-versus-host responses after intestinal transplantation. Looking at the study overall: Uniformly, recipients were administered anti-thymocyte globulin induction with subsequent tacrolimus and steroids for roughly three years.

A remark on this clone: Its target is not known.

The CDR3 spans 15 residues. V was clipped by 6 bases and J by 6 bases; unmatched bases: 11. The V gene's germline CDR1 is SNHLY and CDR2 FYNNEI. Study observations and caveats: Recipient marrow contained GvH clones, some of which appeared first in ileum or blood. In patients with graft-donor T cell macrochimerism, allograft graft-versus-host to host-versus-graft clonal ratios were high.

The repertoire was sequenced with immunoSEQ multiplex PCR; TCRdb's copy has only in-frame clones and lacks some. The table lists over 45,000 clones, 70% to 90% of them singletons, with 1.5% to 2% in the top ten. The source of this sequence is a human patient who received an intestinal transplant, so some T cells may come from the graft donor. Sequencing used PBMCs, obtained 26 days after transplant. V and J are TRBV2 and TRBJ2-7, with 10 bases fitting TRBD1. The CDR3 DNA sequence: TGTGCCAGCAGGCTAAACTCCGGGACAGGGGTCGAGCAGTACTTC. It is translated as CASRLNSGTGVEQYF. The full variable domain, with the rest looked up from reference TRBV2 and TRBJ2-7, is EPEVTQTPSHQVTQMGQEVILRCVPISNHLYFYWYRQILGQKVEFLVSFYNNEISEKSEIFDDQFSVERPDGSNFTLKIRSTKLEDSAMYFCASRLNSGTGVEQYFGPGTRLTVT.